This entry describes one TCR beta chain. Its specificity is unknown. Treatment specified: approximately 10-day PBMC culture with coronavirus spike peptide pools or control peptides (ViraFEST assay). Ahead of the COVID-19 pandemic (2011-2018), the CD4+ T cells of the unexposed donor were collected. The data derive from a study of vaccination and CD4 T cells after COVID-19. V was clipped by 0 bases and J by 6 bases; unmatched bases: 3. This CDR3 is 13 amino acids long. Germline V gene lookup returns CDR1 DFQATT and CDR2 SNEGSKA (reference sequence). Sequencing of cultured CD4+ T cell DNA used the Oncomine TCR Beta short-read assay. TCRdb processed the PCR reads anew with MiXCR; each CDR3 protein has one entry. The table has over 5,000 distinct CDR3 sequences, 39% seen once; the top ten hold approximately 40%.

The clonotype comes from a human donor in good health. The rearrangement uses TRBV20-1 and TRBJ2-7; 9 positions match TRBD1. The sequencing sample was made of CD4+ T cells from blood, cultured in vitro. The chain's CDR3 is CSARDGTGSEQYF. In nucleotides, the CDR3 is TGCAGTGCTAGAGACGGGACAGGGTCCGAGCAGTACTTC.